This passage covers 28 T cell receptor beta chains from one sample sequenced in a study of cytomegalovirus exposure and HLA in healthy donors. Vbeta (60) and Jbeta (13) primers were used in the PCR. Clones were read by immunoSEQ multiplex PCR, and TCRdb kept only the in-frame ones, dropping some. The table records about 230,000 clones, 70% to 85% of them present only once. The sample consisted of PBMCs. The source of these receptors is a woman aged 40 to 50 in good health and CMV-seronegative.

CDR3 in DNA: TGTGCCTGGAGTGTAGTTTGGGCGAACACTGAAGCTTTCTTT. It translates to CAWSVVWANTEAFF. The V gene is TRBV30, the J gene TRBJ1-1; the D is unclear. In germline, CDR1 is GTSNPN, CDR2 SVGIG (reference sequence). V lost 0 bases and J 1 base, leaving 9 bases between the germline ends. CDR3 length: 14 residues.

V and J are TRBV30 and TRBJ2-5; 11 bases are shared with TRBD1. Trimming took 4 bases from V and 11 from J; bases not matched to a gene: 9. The CDR3 is made up of 13 amino acids. Germline values: CDR1 GTSNPN, CDR2 SVGIG (reference sequence). This CDR3 reads CAWNPGTGGEQYF. In DNA, the CDR3 is TGTGCCTGGAATCCCGGGACAGGGGGAGAGCAGTACTTC. Full variable domain (missing parts from reference TRBV30 and TRBJ2-5): SQTIHQWPATLVQPVGSPLSLECTVEGTSNPNLYWYRQAAGRGLQLLFYSVGIGQISSEVPQNLSASRPQDRQFILSSKKLLLSDSGFYLCAWNPGTGGEQYFGPGTRLLVL.

This rearrangement joins TRBV28 to TRBJ2-1, with 7 bases identical to TRBD1. CDR1 is MDHEN and CDR2 is SYDVKM in the germline V gene. This CDR3 contains 15 residues. J lost 0 bases, V lost 6 bases, and 5 bases had no gene match. CDR3 sequence reads: CASRDRDSSYNEQFF. The CDR3 DNA reads TGTGCCAGCAGAGACAGGGATAGCTCCTACAATGAGCAGTTCTTC.

This chain connects TRBV6-5 to TRBJ1-2, with 8 bases matching TRBD1. V gave up 4 bases and J gave up 6 bases; unmatched junction bases: 10. The CDR3 loop spans 15 amino acids. Germline lookup yields CDR1 MNHEY and CDR2 SVGAGI. The CDR3 sequence is CASSSFQGAGDGYTF. In nucleotides, the CDR3 is TGTGCCAGCAGTTCCTTTCAGGGGGCAGGGGATGGCTACACCTTC.

The genes are TRBV18 and TRBJ2-2; D possibly corresponds to TRBD1 (6 bases). Looked up from germline, CDR1 is KGHSH and CDR2 is LQKENI. CDR3 length: 18 residues. The V end lost 3 bases, the J end lost 0 bases, and 17 bases lay between the germline ends. CDR3 loop: CASSPTLAGAPNTGELFF. The CDR3 DNA reads TGTGCCAGCTCACCTACCCTGGCAGGGGCCCCGAACACCGGGGAGCTGTTTTTT.

This clone has only one observation. This chain links TRBV5-1 with TRBJ1-1; D gene uncertain. V lost 0 bases and J 3 bases, leaving 6 bases between the germline ends. CDR1 is SGHRS, CDR2 YFSETQ, per germline. The CDR3 runs to 13 residues. The CDR3 region is CASSLESDTEAFF. Written as DNA, the CDR3 is TGCGCCAGCAGCTTGGAATCGGACACTGAAGCTTTCTTT.

The chain is built from TRBV18 and TRBJ2-1; D gene ambiguous. CDR1 is KGHSH, CDR2 LQKENI, per germline. The CDR3 is 14 residues long. The ends were cut back, 0 bases at V and 10 bases at J, with 13 bases in the middle. In nucleotides, the CDR3 is TGTGCCAGCTCACCACCGTTTTGGGCATGGGAGCAGTTCTTC. Amino acids: CASSPPFWAWEQFF. The full variable domain, in which reference TRBV18 and TRBJ2-1 provide the parts outside the CDR3, is NAGVMQNPRHLVRRRGQEARLRCSPMKGHSHVYWYRQLPEEGLKFMVYLQKENIIDESGMPKERFSAEFPKEGPSILRIQQVVRGDSAAYFCASSPPFWAWEQFFGPGTRLTVL.

The V call is TRBV5-1, the J call TRBJ2-5; possible D gene TRBD2, 6 bases. TRBJ2-7 explains the end of the DNA better; the J call may be wrong. From germline, CDR1 is SGHRS and CDR2 YFSETQ. The CDR3 extends over 12 amino acids. The CDR3 DNA follows: TGCGCCAGCAGCTCGGAGGGCTACGAGCAGTACTTC. This sequence encodes CASSSEGYEQYF.

The chain combines TRBV5-1 with TRBJ2-3; 8 bases line up with TRBD2. CDR1 and CDR2 (germline): SGHRS, YFSETQ. Losses at the gene ends were 1 base for V and 1 base for J; bases not matched to a gene: 5. CDR3 length equals 16 residues. The chain's CDR3 is CASSLSTTSGTDTQYF. The CDR3 DNA reads TGCGCCAGCAGCTTGTCAACGACTAGCGGCACAGATACGCAGTATTTT.

This clone appeared once. V usage is TRBV19 and J usage is TRBJ2-5, with D uncertain. Germline V CDR1 and CDR2: LNHDA, SQIVND (reference sequence). The germline V and J ends were trimmed by 7 bases and 0 bases, with 12 bases remaining between them. The CDR3 loop spans 14 amino acids. The CDR3 coding sequence is TGTGCCAGTAAGCCGGTCGCGGACCAAGAGACCCAGTACTTC. Protein product: CASKPVADQETQYF. The whole variable domain, filled in from reference TRBV19 and TRBJ2-5, reads DGGITQSPKYLFRKEGQNVTLSCEQNLNHDAMYWYRQDPGQGLRLIYYSQIVNDFQKGDIAEGYSVSREKKESFPLTVTSAQKNPTAFYLCASKPVADQETQYFGPGTRLLVL.

Only one count was recorded for this clone. Other DNA sequences from this sample encode an identical CDR3 as well. The J gene is TRBJ2-5, the V gene TRBV27; tentative D call: TRBD1 (7 bases). The CDR3 runs 14 residues. In germline, CDR1 is MNHEY, CDR2 SMNVEV (reference sequence). V shed 8 bases and J shed 2 bases, with 15 bases lying between them. As DNA, the CDR3 is TGTGCCAGCTCCAGAGCAGGGGGGCAAGAGACCCAGTACTTC. This gives the protein CASSRAGGQETQYF.

V and J are TRBV4-2 and TRBJ1-2; possibly TRBD1 for D (5 bases). Germline V CDR1 and CDR2: LGHNA, YNFKEQ. The V and J ends lost 0 bases and 8 bases respectively, with 13 bases between them. There are 14 residues in the CDR3. The CDR3 loop reads CASSQDLDNRGYTF. The CDR3 DNA sequence: TGTGCCAGCAGCCAAGATTTGGACAATAGGGGCTACACCTTC.

This clone was detected only once. The J gene is TRBJ1-4, the V gene TRBV7-3, with 9 bases identical to TRBD1. The germline V gene has CDR1 SGHTA and CDR2 FQGTGA. V shed 4 bases, J shed 10 bases, and the junction held 10 bases outside the gene matches. This CDR3 is 15 amino acids long. The chain's CDR3 is CASSSWTGAVGKLFF. DNA for the CDR3: TGTGCCAGCAGCTCATGGACAGGGGCCGTTGGAAAACTGTTTTTT. The complete variable domain, with remaining parts taken from reference TRBV7-3 and TRBJ1-4, reads GAGVSQTPSNKVTEKGKYVELRCDPISGHTALYWYRQSLGQGPEFLIYFQGTGAADDSGLPNDRFFAVRPEGSVSTLKIQRTERGDSAVYLCASSSWTGAVGKLFFGSGTQLSVL.

The chain recombines TRBV18 with TRBJ1-5, with 8 bases matching TRBD1. Germline assignment: CDR1 KGHSH and CDR2 LQKENI. The V segment lost 1 base and the J segment 6 bases; nucleotides outside the gene matches: 5. This CDR3 contains 15 residues. In DNA form, the CDR3 reads TGTGCCAGCTCACCACTCGGACAGGGCAGTCAGCCCCAGCATTTT. Amino acid sequence: CASSPLGQGSQPQHF.

This clone was counted between two and nine times. The chain employs TRBV2 and TRBJ1-1, with 7 positions matching TRBD1. This CDR3 region has 15 residues. Germline CDR1 is SNHLY and CDR2 is FYNNEI. With 7 bases clipped from V and 0 bases from J, the junction kept 8 bases outside the gene matches. The CDR3 sequence: CASKRAGQMNTEAFF. CDR3 nucleotides: TGTGCCAGCAAAAGGGCGGGACAGATGAACACTGAAGCTTTCTTT.

This chain uses TRBV10-3 with TRBJ1-5; D is perhaps TRBD1 (5 bases). This CDR3 spans 14 amino acids. Between the trimmed V and J ends, which lost 9 bases and 4 bases, there was a span of 16 bases. Germline-derived CDR1 and CDR2 are ENHRY and SYGVKD. The CDR3 nucleotides are TGTGCCATTGGACCGTCAGGGCAAAATCAGCCCCAGCATTTT. Translated, it gives CAIGPSGQNQPQHF.

V is TRBV4-1 and J is TRBJ2-1; 7 bases are shared with TRBD2. CDR3 size: 15 residues. With V trimmed by 5 bases and J by 0 bases, 4 bases remained unmatched. Germline CDR1 and CDR2: MGHRA and YSYEKL. The CDR3 loop reads CASSVLASSYNEQFF. In DNA form, the CDR3 reads TGCGCCAGCAGCGTACTAGCGAGCTCCTACAATGAGCAGTTCTTC.

CDR3: CASSADRLRTDTQYF. The DNA of the CDR3 is TGTGCCAGCAGCGCAGACAGACTCCGCACAGATACGCAGTATTTT. The rearrangement links TRBV9 to TRBJ2-3, with TRBD1 as a possible D gene (5 bases). Looked up from germline, CDR1 is SGDLS and CDR2 is YYNGEE. This CDR3 region has 15 residues. With 3 bases removed from V and 1 base from J, the gap between germline ends came to 12 bases.

The chain has TRBV7-2 and TRBJ2-3; maybe TRBD2 (7 bases). Trimming removed 2 bases at V and 7 bases at J, with 16 bases between. The CDR3 consists of 15 residues. Germline assignment: CDR1 SGHTA and CDR2 FQGNSA. The CDR3 DNA reads TGTGCCAGCAGCTTACACCGGGGGGCCTCGTATACGCAGTATTTT. Residues: CASSLHRGASYTQYF.

This chain links TRBV11-2 with TRBJ2-1; D gene ambiguous. Germline V CDR1 and CDR2: SGHAT, FQNNGV. V lost 5 bases, J lost 0 bases, and 20 bases lay in between. This CDR3 is built from 18 residues. In DNA form, the CDR3 reads TGTGCCAGCAGCGTACGCCCCTTTTCGGAGAGCTCCTACAATGAGCAGTTCTTC. Its protein product is CASSVRPFSESSYNEQFF.

The V and J genes are TRBV2 and TRBJ1-2; 10 bases are shared with TRBD1. The CDR3 contains 13 residues. The germline V gene has CDR1 SNHLY and CDR2 FYNNEI. Unmatched junction bases numbered 1, after V lost 7 bases and J lost 2 bases. The CDR3 bases are TGTGCCAGCATGGGACAGGGGAACTATGGCTACACCTTC. Translated: CASMGQGNYGYTF.

V and J are TRBV29-1 and TRBJ1-1; the match to TRBD1 covers 8 bases. V shed 5 bases, J shed 2 bases, and the junction held 4 bases outside the gene matches. The germline gives CDR1 SQVTM, CDR2 ANQGSEA. The CDR3 is made up of 13 amino acids. CDR3 sequence (DNA): TGCAGCGTTTCCGACAGGGGCAACACTGAAGCTTTCTTT. Translated: CSVSDRGNTEAFF.

The genes are TRBV5-1 and TRBJ2-7; D not resolved. This CDR3 has 11 residues. V was clipped by 4 bases and J by 7 bases, with 9 bases between them. Germline V gene lookup returns CDR1 SGHRS and CDR2 YFSETQ. DNA of the CDR3: TGCGCCAGCAGCCTGGGCGGAGAGCAGTACTTC. It yields the protein CASSLGGEQYF. The full variable domain, rest sourced from reference TRBV5-1 and TRBJ2-7, is KAGVTQTPRYLIKTRGQQVTLSCSPISGHRSVSWYQQTPGQGLQFLFEYFSETQRNKGNFPGRFSGRQFSNSRSEMNVSTLELGDSALYLCASSLGGEQYFGPGTRLTVT.

The J gene is TRBJ1-2, the V gene TRBV2; TRBD1 is a possible D gene (6 bases). The germline V gene has CDR1 SNHLY and CDR2 FYNNEI. The CDR3 has 13 residues. Trimming took off 8 bases at V and 9 bases at J, with 19 bases between the two ends. The CDR3 here is CASLGQGWLRYTF. CDR3 DNA: TGTGCCAGCCTAGGCCAGGGGTGGCTGCGCTACACCTTC.

This clone was found a few times. CDR3 nucleotide sequence: TGTGCCAGCAACGACAGGGGTTCGGCTTATTCACCCCTCCACTTT. Protein product: CASNDRGSAYSPLHF. The rearrangement links TRBV6-5 to TRBJ1-6; TRBD1 aligns across 8 bases. This CDR3 has 15 amino acids. Germline CDR1 is MNHEY and CDR2 is SVGAGI. V dropped 7 bases and J dropped 8; count of bases not matched to a gene: 10.

The chain combines TRBV10-1 with TRBJ2-3; 9 nucleotides line up with TRBD2. CDR3 size: 17 residues. Germline V gene lookup returns CDR1 WNHNN and CDR2 SYGVQD (reference sequence). Trimming cost V 2 bases and J 2 bases; bases outside gene matches: 8. CDR3 DNA: TGCGCCAGCAGTGAGGCCGCGGGAGGGTTCGACACAGATACGCAGTATTTT. Amino acids: CASSEAAGGFDTDTQYF.

The V and J genes are TRBV28 and TRBJ1-5, with 10 bases aligning to TRBD1. The CDR3 consists of 16 residues. Germline values: CDR1 MDHEN, CDR2 SYDVKM. The junction had 8 bases not matched to a gene; V was cut back by 3 bases and J by 6 bases. In DNA form, the CDR3 reads TGTGCCAGCAGTTTTGGCCCGGGACAGGGGACTCAGCCCCAGCATTTT. This encodes CASSFGPGQGTQPQHF.

The chain employs TRBV11-2 and TRBJ2-5; weak D call: TRBD2 (5 bases). Germline lookup yields CDR1 SGHAT and CDR2 FQNNGV. CDR3 size: 13 residues. V was shortened by 5 bases and J by 7 bases, with 14 bases between the two germline ends. The CDR3 here is CASSPLAAGTQYF. The DNA of the CDR3 is TGTGCCAGCAGCCCCCTGGCCGCGGGGACCCAGTACTTC.